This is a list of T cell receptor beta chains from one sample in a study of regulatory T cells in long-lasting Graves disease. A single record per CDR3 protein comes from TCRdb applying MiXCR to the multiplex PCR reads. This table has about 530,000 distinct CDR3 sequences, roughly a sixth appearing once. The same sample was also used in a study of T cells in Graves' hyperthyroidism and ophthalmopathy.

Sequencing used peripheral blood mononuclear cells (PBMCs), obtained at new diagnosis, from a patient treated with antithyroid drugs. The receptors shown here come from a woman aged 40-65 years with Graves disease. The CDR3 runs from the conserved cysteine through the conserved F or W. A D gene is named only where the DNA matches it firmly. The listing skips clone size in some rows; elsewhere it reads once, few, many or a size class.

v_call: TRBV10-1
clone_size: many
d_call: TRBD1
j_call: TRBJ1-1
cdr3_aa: CASSDLPGTGAEAFF
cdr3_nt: TGCGCCAGCAGTGACCTTCCCGGGACAGGGGCTGAAGCTTTCTTT

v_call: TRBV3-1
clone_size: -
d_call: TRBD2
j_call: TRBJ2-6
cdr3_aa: CASSPSGVGANVLTF
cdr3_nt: TGTGCCAGCAGCCCCAGCGGGGTCGGGGCCAACGTCCTGACTTTC

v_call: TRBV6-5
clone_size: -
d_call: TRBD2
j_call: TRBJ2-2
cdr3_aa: CASSYRGGGAPGELFF
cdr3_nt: TGTGCCAGCAGTTACCGTGGCGGGGGGGCTCCCGGGGAGCTGTTTTTT

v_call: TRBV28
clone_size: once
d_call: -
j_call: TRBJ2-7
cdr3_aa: CASSLGQIPYEQYF
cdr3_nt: TGTGCCAGCAGTTTAGGACAGATTCCCTACGAGCAGTACTTC

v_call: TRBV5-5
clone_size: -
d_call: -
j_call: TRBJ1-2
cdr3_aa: CASQKGRTF
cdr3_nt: TGTGCCAGCCAGAAGGGACGCACCTTC

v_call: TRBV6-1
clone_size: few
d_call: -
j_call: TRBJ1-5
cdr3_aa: CASGRWTDALSNQPQHF
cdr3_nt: TGTGCCAGCGGAAGATGGACAGACGCTTTAAGCAATCAGCCCCAGCATTTT

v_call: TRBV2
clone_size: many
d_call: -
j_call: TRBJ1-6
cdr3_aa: CASSTGPPLNDNSPLHF
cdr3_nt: TGTGCCAGCAGTACCGGGCCGCCATTAAACGATAATTCACCCCTCCACTTT

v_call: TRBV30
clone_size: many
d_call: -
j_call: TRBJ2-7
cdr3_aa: CAWSVLRAYEQYF
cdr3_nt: TGTGCCTGGAGTGTACTCCGGGCCTACGAGCAGTACTTC

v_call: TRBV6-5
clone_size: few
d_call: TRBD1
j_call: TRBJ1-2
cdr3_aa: CASSYSGQGNYGYTF
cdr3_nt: TGTGCCAGCAGTTACAGTGGACAGGGGAACTATGGCTACACCTTC

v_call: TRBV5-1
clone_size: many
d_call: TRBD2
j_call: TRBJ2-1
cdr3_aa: CASSLGRLNEQFF
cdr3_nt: TGCGCCAGCAGTCTCGGGAGGCTCAATGAGCAGTTCTTC

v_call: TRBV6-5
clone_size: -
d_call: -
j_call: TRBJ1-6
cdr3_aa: CASSYRGNSPLHF
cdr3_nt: TGTGCCAGCAGTTATCGCGGAAATTCACCCCTCCACTTT

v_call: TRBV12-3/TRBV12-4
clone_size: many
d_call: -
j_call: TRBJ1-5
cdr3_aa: CASSLNSQPQHF
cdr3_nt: TGTGCCAGCAGTTTAAACTCTCAGCCCCAGCATTTT

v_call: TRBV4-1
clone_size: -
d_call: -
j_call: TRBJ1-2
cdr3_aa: CASSPRWRDLYGYTF
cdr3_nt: TGCGCCAGCAGCCCACGGTGGAGGGATCTCTATGGCTACACCTTC

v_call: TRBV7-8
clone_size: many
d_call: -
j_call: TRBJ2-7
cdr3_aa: CASSPQEGVYEQYF
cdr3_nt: TGTGCCAGCAGCCCACAGGAGGGGGTCTACGAGCAGTACTTC

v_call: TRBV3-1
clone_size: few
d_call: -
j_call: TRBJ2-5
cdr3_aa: CASSPRFEALQETQYF
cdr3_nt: TGTGCCAGCAGCCCCCGGTTCGAAGCACTCCAAGAGACCCAGTACTTC

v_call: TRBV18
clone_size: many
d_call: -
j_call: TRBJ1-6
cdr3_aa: CASSLWGSGSPLHF
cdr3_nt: TGTGCCAGCTCCTTATGGGGGAGCGGTTCACCCCTCCACTTT

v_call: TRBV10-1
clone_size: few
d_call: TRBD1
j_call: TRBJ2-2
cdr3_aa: CASSSGQETGELFF
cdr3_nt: TGCGCCAGCAGTTCGGGACAGGAGACCGGGGAGCTGTTTTTT

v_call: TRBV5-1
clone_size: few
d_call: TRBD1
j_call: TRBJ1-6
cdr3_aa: CASSSLGQGIYNSPLHF
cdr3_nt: TGCGCCAGCAGCTCCCTGGGACAGGGAATCTATAATTCACCCCTCCACTTT

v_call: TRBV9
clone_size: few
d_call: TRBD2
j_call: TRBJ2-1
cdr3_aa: CASSASLTSGGAQDNEQFF
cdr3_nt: TGTGCCAGCAGCGCGAGCCTGACTAGCGGGGGGGCCCAGGACAATGAGCAGTTCTTC

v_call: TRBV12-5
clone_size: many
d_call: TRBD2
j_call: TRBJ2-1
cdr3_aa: CASGRSGGDSYNEQFF
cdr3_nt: TGTGCTAGTGGCCGAAGCGGGGGGGACTCCTACAATGAGCAGTTCTTC

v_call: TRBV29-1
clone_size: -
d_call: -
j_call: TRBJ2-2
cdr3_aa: CSGGGAGGTGELFF
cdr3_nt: TGCAGCGGAGGCGGGGCAGGGGGGACCGGGGAGCTGTTTTTT

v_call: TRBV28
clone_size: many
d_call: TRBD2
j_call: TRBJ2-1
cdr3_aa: CASSLQGGGADEQFF
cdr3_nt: TGTGCCAGCAGTCTCCAGGGCGGGGGGGCTGATGAGCAGTTCTTC

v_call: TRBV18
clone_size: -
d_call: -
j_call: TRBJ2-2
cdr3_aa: CASSLDSVHGELFF
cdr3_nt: TGTGCCAGCTCCCTCGACTCCGTACACGGGGAGCTGTTTTTT

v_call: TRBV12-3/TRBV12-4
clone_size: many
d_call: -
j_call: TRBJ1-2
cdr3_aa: CASSLPQIGFKGYTF
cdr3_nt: TGTGCCAGCAGTTTACCCCAGATCGGGTTCAAAGGCTACACCTTC

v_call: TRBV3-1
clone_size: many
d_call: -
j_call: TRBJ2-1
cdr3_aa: CASSQGHGGGYNEQFF
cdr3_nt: TGTGCCAGCAGCCAAGGACACGGGGGTGGGTACAATGAGCAGTTCTTC

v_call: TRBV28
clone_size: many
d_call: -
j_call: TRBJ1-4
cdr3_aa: CASSFDRINEKLFF
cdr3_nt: TGTGCCAGCAGTTTCGATCGGATTAATGAAAAACTGTTTTTT

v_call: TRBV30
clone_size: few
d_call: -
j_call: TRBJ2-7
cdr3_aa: CAWDGPDSITYEQYF
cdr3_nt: TGTGCCTGGGACGGTCCGGACAGTATAACCTACGAGCAGTACTTC

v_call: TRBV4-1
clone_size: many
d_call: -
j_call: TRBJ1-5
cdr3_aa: CASSQVEREGQPQHF
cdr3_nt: TGCGCCAGCAGCCAAGTTGAACGGGAAGGGCAGCCCCAGCATTTT

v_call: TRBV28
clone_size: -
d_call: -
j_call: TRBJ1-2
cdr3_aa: CASSLGSPRGYTF
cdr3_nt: TGTGCCAGCAGCCTCGGGTCGCCAAGGGGCTACACCTTC

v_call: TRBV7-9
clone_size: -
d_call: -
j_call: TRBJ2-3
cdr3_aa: CASSPGMPGFTDTQYF
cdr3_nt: TGTGCCAGCAGCCCGGGGATGCCCGGCTTCACAGATACGCAGTATTTT

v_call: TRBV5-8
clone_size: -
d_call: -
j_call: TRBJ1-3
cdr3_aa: CASGLGPFSGNTIYF
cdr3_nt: TGTGCCAGCGGCCTGGGACCTTTCTCTGGAAACACCATATATTTT

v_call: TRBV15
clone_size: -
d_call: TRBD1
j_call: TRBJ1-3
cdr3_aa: CATSRAQPGTGAWNTIYF
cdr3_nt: TGTGCCACCAGCAGAGCGCAACCCGGGACAGGGGCGTGGAACACCATATATTTT

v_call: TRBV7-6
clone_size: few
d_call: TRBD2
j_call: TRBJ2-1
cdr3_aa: CASSFSGGVSQFF
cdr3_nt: TGTGCCAGCAGCTTTTCCGGGGGGGTGTCGCAGTTCTTC

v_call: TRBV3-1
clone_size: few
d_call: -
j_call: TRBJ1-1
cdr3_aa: CASSQEIGRDAGSPRNTEAFF
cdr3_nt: TGTGCCAGCAGCCAAGAAATAGGCCGCGACGCGGGGTCCCCCCGGAACACTGAAGCTTTCTTT

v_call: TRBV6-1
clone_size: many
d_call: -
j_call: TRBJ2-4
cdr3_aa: CASSEAERKNIQYF
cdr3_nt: TGTGCCAGCAGTGAAGCGGAAAGAAAAAACATTCAGTACTTC

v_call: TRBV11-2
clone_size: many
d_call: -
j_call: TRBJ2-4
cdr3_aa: CASSLWDGGSTLAKNIQYF
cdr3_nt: TGTGCCAGCAGCTTATGGGACGGGGGCTCAACGCTAGCCAAAAACATTCAGTACTTC

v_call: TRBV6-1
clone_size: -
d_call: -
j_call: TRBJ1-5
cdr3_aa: CASRTGANQPQHF
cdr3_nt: TGTGCCAGCAGAACCGGGGCGAATCAGCCCCAGCATTTT

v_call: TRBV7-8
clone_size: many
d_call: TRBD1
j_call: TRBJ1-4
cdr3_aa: CASSRLGQGFEKLFF
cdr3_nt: TGTGCCAGCAGCCGCCTGGGACAGGGTTTCGAAAAACTGTTTTTT

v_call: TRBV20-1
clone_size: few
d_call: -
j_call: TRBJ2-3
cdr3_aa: CSGGVLGSLTDTQYF
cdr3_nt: TGCAGTGGCGGTGTTCTTGGTTCGCTGACAGATACGCAGTATTTT

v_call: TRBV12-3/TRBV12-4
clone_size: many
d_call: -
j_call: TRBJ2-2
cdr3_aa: CASSLWQNTGELFF
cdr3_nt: TGTGCCAGCAGTTTGTGGCAGAACACCGGGGAGCTGTTTTTT

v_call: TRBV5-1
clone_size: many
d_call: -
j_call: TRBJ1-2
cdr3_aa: CASSLYGGEGLYGYTF
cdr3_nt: TGCGCCAGCAGCTTGTATGGGGGCGAGGGACTCTATGGCTACACCTTC

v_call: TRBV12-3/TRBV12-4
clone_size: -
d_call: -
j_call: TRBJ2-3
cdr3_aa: CASSFSGVASTDTQYF
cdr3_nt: TGTGCCAGCAGTTTCTCTGGCGTCGCTAGCACAGATACGCAGTATTTT

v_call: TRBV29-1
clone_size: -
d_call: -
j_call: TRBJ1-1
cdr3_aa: CSASDAEAFF
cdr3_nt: TGCAGCGCCTCCGACGCTGAAGCTTTCTTT

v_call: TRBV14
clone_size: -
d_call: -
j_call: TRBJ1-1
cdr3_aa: CASSQERVYTEAFF
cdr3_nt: TGTGCCAGCAGCCAAGAAAGGGTCTACACTGAAGCTTTCTTT

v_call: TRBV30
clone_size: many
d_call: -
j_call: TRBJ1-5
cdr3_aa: CAWSGQLDQPQHF
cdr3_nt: TGTGCCTGGAGTGGACAGTTAGATCAGCCCCAGCATTTT

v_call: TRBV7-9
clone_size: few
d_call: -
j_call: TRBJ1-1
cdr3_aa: CASSLLRGMNTEAFF
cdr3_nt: TGTGCCAGCAGCTTACTTAGGGGCATGAACACTGAAGCTTTCTTT

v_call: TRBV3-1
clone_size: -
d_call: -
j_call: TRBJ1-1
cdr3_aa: CASSQGGPWRGLYTEAFF
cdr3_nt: TGTGCCAGCAGCCAAGGCGGACCCTGGCGGGGTTTGTACACTGAAGCTTTCTTT